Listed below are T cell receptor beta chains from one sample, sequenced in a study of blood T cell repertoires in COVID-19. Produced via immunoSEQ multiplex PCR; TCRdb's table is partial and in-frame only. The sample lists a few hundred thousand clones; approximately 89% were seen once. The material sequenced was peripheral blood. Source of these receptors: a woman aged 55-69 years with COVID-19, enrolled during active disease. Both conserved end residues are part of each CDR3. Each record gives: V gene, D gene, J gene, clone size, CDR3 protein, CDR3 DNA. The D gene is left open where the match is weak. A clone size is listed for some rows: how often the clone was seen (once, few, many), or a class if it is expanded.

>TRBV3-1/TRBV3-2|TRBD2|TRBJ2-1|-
CASSQDVGRGGYNEQFF
TGTGCCAGCAGCCAAGATGTAGGGCGGGGGGGATACAATGAGCAGTTCTTC
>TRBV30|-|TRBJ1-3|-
CAWAQDTIYF
TGTGCCTGGGCCCAGGACACCATATATTTT
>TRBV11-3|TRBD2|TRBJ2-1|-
CASSPRGVGGINEQFF
TGTGCCAGCAGCCCCCGGGGGGTCGGGGGTATCAATGAGCAGTTCTTC
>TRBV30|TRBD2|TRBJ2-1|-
CAWSGAGGYNEQFF
TGTGCCTGGAGTGGAGCGGGGGGCTACAATGAGCAGTTCTTC
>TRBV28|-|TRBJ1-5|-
CASRLPDPGFGQPQHF
TGTGCCAGCAGGCTCCCCGACCCAGGGTTTGGTCAGCCCCAGCATTTT
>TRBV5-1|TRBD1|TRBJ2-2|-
CASSLEGDSLLGELFF
TGCGCCAGCAGCTTGGAGGGGGACAGCCTTCTCGGGGAGCTGTTTTTT
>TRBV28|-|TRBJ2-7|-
CASNPPPGRWSYEQYF
TGTGCCAGCAACCCCCCCCCGGGGAGATGGTCCTACGAGCAGTACTTC
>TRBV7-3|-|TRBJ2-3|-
CASSLNRADTQYF
TGTGCCAGCAGCCTTAACAGGGCAGATACGCAGTATTTT
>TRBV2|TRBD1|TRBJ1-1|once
CASDRATEAFF
TGTGCCAGCGACAGGGCAACTGAAGCTTTCTTT
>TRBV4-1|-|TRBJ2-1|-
CASSQDPRVSSYNEQFF
TGCGCCAGCAGCCAAGATCCCCGCGTGAGCTCCTACAATGAGCAGTTCTTC
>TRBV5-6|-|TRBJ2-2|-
CASSSGTTNTGELFF
TGTGCCAGCAGCTCGGGGACAACGAACACCGGGGAGCTGTTTTTT
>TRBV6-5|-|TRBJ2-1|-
CASSSVYNEQFF
TGTGCCAGCAGTTCGGTTTACAATGAGCAGTTCTTC
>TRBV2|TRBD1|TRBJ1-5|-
CASRDSRQGGNQPQHF
TGTGCCAGCAGGGACTCCAGACAGGGGGGCAATCAGCCCCAGCATTTT